This T cell receptor (beta chain) was sequenced in a study of CD8 T cells in Susac syndrome (dated by TCRdb to the late 2010s). Some background on the complete study: Whether CD8+ T cell activation and differentiation in Susac syndrome was antigen driven was tested using repertoire sequencing. The study compared CD8+ T cell repertoire clonality among roughly eleven healthy donors, about 14 Susac syndrome patients and 15 or so multiple sclerosis patients. What the work shows at the level of the full study, not this receptor alone: The number of individuals in the TCR sequencing and HLA analysis was recognized as being relatively small.

RNA was extracted with the RNeasy kit and about 0.45 to 1 ug was reverse transcribed using random hexamers. The immunoSEQ multiplex PCR assay, covering 54 Vbeta and 13 Jbeta segments, was used to amplify TCR beta CDR3 regions. Bias from PCR amplification was corrected by using a synthetic template baseline for primer optimization and for computational correction. The published analysis was carried out like this. Reads were assigned to V, D and J genes according to IMGT and analyzed in immunoSEQ Analyzer, with only productive sequences retained. Clonality was calculated as one minus the Shannon entropy normalized by log2 of the number of productive unique sequences. Public and private clones were assessed among the 100 most prevalent clones of each patient and control. A clone was defined as Susac-specific if it was absent from the healthy and MS cohorts, from over a thousand published viral clones and from other ImmuneACCESS disease sequences. The raw public reads went through TCRdb reprocessing: fastp at Q25, MiXCR clone calling, in-frame beta chains kept. Rows with a matching CDR3 protein are joined into one entry that keeps the most common DNA and genes. The V and J calls were determined by TCRdb, not by the authors. Here the sample has about 180,000 distinct CDR3 sequences; roughly 95% occur a single time. 0.16% of the sample is taken by the ten largest.

As encoded in the germline V gene (reference sequence), CDR1 is DFQATT while CDR2 is SNEGSKA. The CDR3 has 15 amino acids, counting the end cysteine and phenylalanine. CDR3 DNA only is kept here, 45 bases in frame from base 1. Here V drops 0 bases and J drops 5 bases, and the junction holds 7 bases not matched to any gene. As to this clonotype: Its antigen remains undetermined. The input lacks base qualities; no much larger clone sits a single base away.

Peripheral blood CD8+ and CD4+ T cells from healthy donors, Susac syndrome patients and multiple sclerosis patients were profiled by high-throughput TCR beta sequencing. Multiple sclerosis controls were treatment-naive patients with stable or active relapsing-remitting disease fulfilling revised McDonald criteria. CD8+ TEMRA cells were enriched by FACS, while bulk CD8+ and CD4+ T cells were purified by magnetic negative isolation. Blood was drawn into EDTA tubes, processed within 24 hours, and PBMCs were isolated by density gradient centrifugation. PBMCs intended for TCR sequencing were cryopreserved in liquid nitrogen and thawed later in a water bath at 37 degrees C. The sorted or isolated CD4+, CD8+ and CD8+ TEMRA cells reached a purity of at least 90%.

Rearrangement joined TRBV20-1 to TRBJ2-7; 10 of the junction bases match TRBD2. This TCR was recovered from a human donor with multiple sclerosis. The specimen sequenced was CD8+ T cells from PBMCs. At the DNA level, the sequence is TGCAGTGCTAGAGATAGGGCTAGCGGGAGTGACGAGCAGTACTTC. Its product reads: CSARDRASGSDEQYF.